This record covers a single T cell receptor (beta chain). Its antigen is not known. The record originates from a study of cytomegalovirus exposure and HLA in healthy donors. In the study overall: Early release data held 85 million or so unique TCRs from HLA-typed donors.

Primers: 60 Vbeta forward and 13 Jbeta reverse. Some clones are missing from TCRdb's copy, which holds only in-frame ones; the method was immunoSEQ multiplex PCR. The sample has 100,000 to 150,000 clones; roughly 72% are singletons. Regarding the study as a whole: CMV serostatus was the sole immune exposure information available.

The clonotype comes from a man aged 40-50 years in good health and CMV-seropositive. The sequenced sample consisted of PBMCs.

The CDR3 DNA follows: TGCGCCAGCAGCCCCCAGGGGGCGCGTGAAAAACTGTTTTTT. It codes for CASSPQGAREKLFF. J is TRBJ1-4 and V is TRBV4-1; 8 bases line up with TRBD1. In germline, CDR1 is MGHRA, CDR2 YSYEKL. The CDR3 consists of 14 residues. Trimming removed 4 bases from V and 7 bases from J; junction bases left unmatched: 5.